This T cell receptor (beta chain) derives from a study of control samples from healthy donors and cancer patients. The CDR3 has 12 amino acids. Deletions cut 10 bases from V and 5 bases from J, with 11 bases between. Germline V CDR1 and CDR2: ENHRY, SYGVKD. This clone came up a few times. Clones were sequenced by immunoSEQ multiplex PCR, and TCRdb holds only the in-frame ones, with some missing. Of about 180,000 clones listed, around 94% are singletons. V gene TRBV10-3 combines with J gene TRBJ2-2; D gene ambiguous. This TCR was sampled from a woman aged 18 to 35 in good health. The sequenced material came from blood. The CDR3, as DNA: TGTGCCACTACGGAAGGGACCGGGGAGCTGTTTTTT. Protein sequence: CATTEGTGELFF.